The clone carrying this TCR beta chain was observed a few times. The germline CDR1 and CDR2 sequences are SNHLY and FYNNEI. The CDR3 length is 13 residues. Seattle patient enrollment occurred during active infection, with longitudinal follow-up thereafter. Sequencing was performed with immunoSEQ multiplex PCR; in TCRdb, only in-frame clones are kept and a portion is missing. Of more than 300,000 clones in the sample, roughly 90% are singletons; the top ten hold about 7%. The data stem from a study of blood T cell repertoires in COVID-19. Overall study: Samples representing acute and convalescent COVID-19 were sourced from the United States, Italy and Spain.

The sequence was obtained from an older woman with COVID-19, enrolled during active disease. Sequencing was done on a sample of peripheral blood. J is TRBJ1-6 and V is TRBV2, with TRBD1 as a possible D gene (6 bases). Written as DNA, the CDR3 is TGTGCGGGAAGGGGGATGTTGGATTCACCCCTCCACTTT. This sequence encodes CAGRGMLDSPLHF. The full variable domain, in which reference TRBV2 and TRBJ1-6 provide the parts outside the CDR3, is EPEVTQTPSHQVTQMGQEVILRCVPISNHLYFYWYRQILGQKVEFLVSFYNNEISEKSEIFDDQFSVERPDGSNFTLKIRSTKLEDSAMYFCAGRGMLDSPLHFGNGTRLTVT.